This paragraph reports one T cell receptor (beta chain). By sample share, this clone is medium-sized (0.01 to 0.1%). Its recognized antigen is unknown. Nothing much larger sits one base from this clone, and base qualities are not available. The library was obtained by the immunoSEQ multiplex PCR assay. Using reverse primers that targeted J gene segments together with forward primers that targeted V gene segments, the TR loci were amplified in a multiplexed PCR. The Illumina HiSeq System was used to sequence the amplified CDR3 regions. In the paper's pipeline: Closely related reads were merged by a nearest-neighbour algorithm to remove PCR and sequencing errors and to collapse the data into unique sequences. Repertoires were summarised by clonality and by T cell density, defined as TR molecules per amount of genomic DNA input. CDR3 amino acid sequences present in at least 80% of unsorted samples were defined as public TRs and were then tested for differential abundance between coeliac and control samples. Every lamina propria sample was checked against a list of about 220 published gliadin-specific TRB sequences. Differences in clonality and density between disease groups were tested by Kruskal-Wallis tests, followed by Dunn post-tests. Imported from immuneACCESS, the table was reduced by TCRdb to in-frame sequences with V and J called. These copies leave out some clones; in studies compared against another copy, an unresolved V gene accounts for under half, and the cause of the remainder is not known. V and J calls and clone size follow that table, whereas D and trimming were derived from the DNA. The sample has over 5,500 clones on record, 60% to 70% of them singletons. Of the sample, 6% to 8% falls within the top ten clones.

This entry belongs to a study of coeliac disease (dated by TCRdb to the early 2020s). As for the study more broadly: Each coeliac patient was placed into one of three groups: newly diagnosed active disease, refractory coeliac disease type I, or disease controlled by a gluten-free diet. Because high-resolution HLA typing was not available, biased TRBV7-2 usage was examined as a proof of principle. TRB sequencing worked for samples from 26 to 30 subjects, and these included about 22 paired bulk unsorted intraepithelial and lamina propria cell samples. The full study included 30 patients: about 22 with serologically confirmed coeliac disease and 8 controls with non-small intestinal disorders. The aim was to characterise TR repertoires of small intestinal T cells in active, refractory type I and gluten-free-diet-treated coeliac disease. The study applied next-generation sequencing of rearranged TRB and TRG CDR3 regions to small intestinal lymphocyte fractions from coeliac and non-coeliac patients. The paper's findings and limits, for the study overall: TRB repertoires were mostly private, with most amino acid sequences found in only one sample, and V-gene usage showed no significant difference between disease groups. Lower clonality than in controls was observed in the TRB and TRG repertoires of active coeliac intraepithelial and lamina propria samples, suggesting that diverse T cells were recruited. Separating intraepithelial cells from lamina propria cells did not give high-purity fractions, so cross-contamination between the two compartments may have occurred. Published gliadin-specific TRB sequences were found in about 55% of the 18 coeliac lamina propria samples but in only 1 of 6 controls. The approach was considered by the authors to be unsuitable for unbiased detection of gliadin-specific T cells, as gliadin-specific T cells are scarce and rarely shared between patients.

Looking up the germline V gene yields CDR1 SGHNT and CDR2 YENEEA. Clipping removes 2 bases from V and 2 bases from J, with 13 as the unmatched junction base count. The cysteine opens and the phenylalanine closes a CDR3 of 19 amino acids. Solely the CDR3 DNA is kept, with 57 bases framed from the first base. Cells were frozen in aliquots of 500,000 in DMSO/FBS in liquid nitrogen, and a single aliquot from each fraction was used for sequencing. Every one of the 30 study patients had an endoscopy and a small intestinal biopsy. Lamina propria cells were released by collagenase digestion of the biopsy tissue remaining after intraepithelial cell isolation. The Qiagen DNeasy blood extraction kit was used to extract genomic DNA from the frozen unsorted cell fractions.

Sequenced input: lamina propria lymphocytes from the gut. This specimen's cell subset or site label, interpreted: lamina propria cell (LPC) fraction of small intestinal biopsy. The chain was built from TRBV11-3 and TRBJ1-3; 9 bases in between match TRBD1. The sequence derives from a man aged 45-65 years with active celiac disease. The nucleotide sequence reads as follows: TGTGCCAGCAGCTTAAGTACAGGGGGCAAGCGGATAGCTGGAAACACCATATATTTT. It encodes CASSLSTGGKRIAGNTIYF.